The next 10 T cell receptor beta chains were all read from a single sample in a study of blood T cell repertoires in COVID-19. Method: immunoSEQ multiplex PCR; TCRdb's copy keeps in-frame clones and lacks some. The table includes 20,000 to 25,000 clones, roughly 90% detected once. The sample taken for sequencing was peripheral blood. The receptors were sampled from a woman of 80 years or more with active COVID-19.

The chain links TRBV9 to TRBJ2-7; 8 bases map to TRBD1. Germline V CDR1 and CDR2: SGDLS, YYNGEE. The CDR3 runs to 14 residues. V lost 3 bases, J lost 2 bases, and 4 bases stayed unmatched. This chain's CDR3 is CASSAADRAYEQYF. The DNA for the CDR3 is TGTGCCAGCAGCGCCGCGGACAGGGCCTACGAGCAGTACTTC.

In DNA, the CDR3 is TGTGCCAGTAGTAGCCTAGCGGGGGGGCCCTACGAGCAGTACTTC. This gives the protein CASSSLAGGPYEQYF. The rearrangement links TRBV19 to TRBJ2-7; 12 bases align to TRBD2. Germline V gene data show CDR1 as LNHDA and CDR2 as SQIVND (reference sequence). The CDR3 runs to 15 residues. Trimming cost V 4 bases and J 2 bases; bases outside gene matches: 3.

The chain joins TRBV6-5 to TRBJ1-1; no reliable D call. The germline V gene has CDR1 MNHEY and CDR2 SVGAGI. V lost 0 bases to trimming and J lost 2 bases, with 10 bases between them. The CDR3 has 15 residues. CDR3 bases: TGTGCCAGCAGTTACTCGAGGGCACAAAACACTGAAGCTTTCTTT. Amino acid sequence: CASSYSRAQNTEAFF.

The chain recombines TRBV7-2 with TRBJ2-1; 8 nucleotides line up with TRBD2. V lost 5 bases and J lost 6; bases outside the gene matches: 6. This CDR3 spans 14 amino acids. Germline V lookup: CDR1 SGHTA, CDR2 FQGNSA. In DNA, the CDR3 is TGTGCCAGCAGCCACAGGACTAGCTCCAATGAGCAGTTCTTC. This translates into CASSHRTSSNEQFF.

The chain combines TRBV7-3 with TRBJ2-4, with 11 bases that match TRBD2. CDR3 size: 16 residues. Germline CDR1 SGHTA, CDR2 FQGTGA. V lost 5 bases and J lost 0; bases outside the gene matches: 3. The CDR3 loop is CASSPTSGGAKNIQYF. CDR3 bases: TGTGCCAGCAGCCCCACTAGCGGGGGAGCCAAAAACATTCAGTACTTC. Supplemented by reference TRBV7-3 and TRBJ2-4, the full variable domain reads GAGVSQTPSNKVTEKGKYVELRCDPISGHTALYWYRQSLGQGPEFLIYFQGTGAADDSGLPNDRFFAVRPEGSVSTLKIQRTERGDSAVYLCASSPTSGGAKNIQYFGAGTRLSVL.

In regard to this clone: One junction end disagrees with the germline gene, perhaps due to a read error. The chain uses TRBV27 and TRBJ2-7; 9 positions agree with TRBD1. The CDR3 runs to 14 residues. Germline V gives CDR1 MNHEY, CDR2 SMNVEV (reference sequence). The CDR3 loop reads CASSFRDRVYGQYF. The CDR3 nucleotides read TGTGCCAGCAGTTTCCGGGACAGGGTTTACGGGCAGTACTTC.

This clone showed up just a few times. This rearrangement joins TRBV3-1 (or the pseudogene TRBV3-2) to TRBJ2-7; D unresolved. The CDR3 loop spans 12 amino acids. V was cut by 0 bases and J by 12 bases, with 12 bases left in between. CDR1 and CDR2 (germline): LGHDT, YNNKEL (reference sequence). The CDR3 sequence: CASSQDIPRLYF. In DNA form, the CDR3 reads TGTGCCAGCAGCCAAGATATTCCGAGGTTGTACTTC.

V usage is TRBV6-5 and J usage is TRBJ2-3, with TRBD2 as a possible D gene (6 bases). This CDR3 has 16 amino acids. V was cut by 4 bases and J by 4 bases, with 18 bases left in between. Germline CDR1 is MNHEY and CDR2 is SVGAGI. This CDR3 is CASSSLSGGGSDTQYF. The DNA of the CDR3 is TGTGCCAGCAGTTCACTGTCCGGGGGTGGTTCAGATACGCAGTATTTT.

The rearrangement links TRBV4-1 to TRBJ1-6; D call uncertain. CDR1 is MGHRA and CDR2 is YSYEKL in the germline V gene. Trimming took off 1 base at V and 5 bases at J, with 12 bases between the two ends. The CDR3 spans 16 residues. The CDR3 DNA follows: TGCGCCAGCAGCCAAGGTAGAGGCAGAGATAATTCACCCCTCCACTTT. The encoded protein is CASSQGRGRDNSPLHF.

The DNA for the CDR3 is TGTGCCTGGAGGGGGGGACAGGGAGGTAATCAGCCCCAGCATTTT. This sequence encodes CAWRGGQGGNQPQHF. The genes are TRBV30 and TRBJ1-5; 9 bases align to TRBD1. The ends lost 3 bases at V and 4 bases at J; junction bases unmatched: 7. From germline, CDR1 is GTSNPN and CDR2 SVGIG (reference sequence). The CDR3 covers 15 residues.